A selection of T cell receptor beta chains follows, all from one sample in a study of CD8 T cells in ankylosing spondylitis. TCRdb used MiXCR to reprocess the 5' RACE reads, holding one entry per CDR3 protein. The sample shows about 31,000 distinct CDR3 sequences, 7.2% of them seen only once. Sequencing used blood, either unsorted or a sorted T cell fraction (not recorded which). The receptor source for this set is a male donor with ankylosing spondylitis or in good health (not recorded which). CDR3s include the opening cysteine and the closing phenylalanine or tryptophan. The D gene is left open where the match is weak. Clone size is given for some rows only: seen once, a few or many times, or a class if the clone is expanded.

TRBV5-6,.,many,TRBJ2-6,CASSLRWDKPPGANVLTF,TGTGCCAGCAGCTTGCGGTGGGACAAACCCCCCGGGGCCAACGTCCTGACTTTC
TRBV29-1,TRBD1,.,TRBJ2-7,CSVAWRDRAAEQYF,TGCAGCGTCGCATGGCGGGACAGGGCCGCCGAGCAGTACTTC
TRBV25-1,TRBD1,many,TRBJ1-2,CASSPLGQGYGYTF,TGTGCCAGCAGTCCTTTGGGACAGGGGTATGGCTACACCTTC
TRBV10-3,TRBD2,many,TRBJ2-1,CAIKRLAGEIEQFF,TGTGCCATCAAACGCCTAGCGGGAGAGATTGAGCAGTTCTTC
TRBV11-2,.,many,TRBJ2-2,CASSPGFTGELFF,TGTGCCAGCAGTCCTGGGTTTACCGGGGAGCTGTTTTTT
TRBV5-1,TRBD2,many,TRBJ2-3,CASSPTSYGGGDTQYF,TGCGCCAGCAGCCCGACTAGCTATGGTGGAGGGGATACGCAGTATTTT
TRBV29-1,TRBD1,many,TRBJ1-4,CSVPDRGNEKLFF,TGCAGCGTACCGGACAGGGGGAATGAAAAACTGTTTTTT
TRBV7-2,TRBD1,few,TRBJ1-1,CASSSGGYTEAFF,TGTGCCAGCAGCTCAGGGGGATACACTGAAGCTTTCTTT
TRBV4-2,.,many,TRBJ2-2,CASATSRVEWSTGELFF,TGTGCCAGCGCTACCTCGCGGGTGGAGTGGAGCACCGGGGAGCTGTTTTTT
TRBV14,.,few,TRBJ1-3,CASSQDVPRGNTIYF,TGTGCCAGTAGCCAAGATGTCCCAAGAGGAAACACCATATATTTT
TRBV24-1,.,few,TRBJ2-4,CATRGEAKNIQYF,TGTGCCACCAGGGGGGAGGCCAAAAACATTCAGTACTTC